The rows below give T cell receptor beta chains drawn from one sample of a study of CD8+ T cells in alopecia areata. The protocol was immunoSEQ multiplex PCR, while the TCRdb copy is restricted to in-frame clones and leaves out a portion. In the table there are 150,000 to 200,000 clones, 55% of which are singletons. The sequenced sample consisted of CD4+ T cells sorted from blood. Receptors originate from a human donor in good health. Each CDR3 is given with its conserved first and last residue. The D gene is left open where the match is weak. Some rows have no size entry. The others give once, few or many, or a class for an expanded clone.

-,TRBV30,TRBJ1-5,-,CAWTPGPNQPQHF,TGTGCCTGGACCCCAGGACCCAATCAGCCCCAGCATTTT
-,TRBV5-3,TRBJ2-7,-,CARRSGRFTYEQYF,TGTGCCAGAAGGTCGGGACGGTTCACCTACGAGCAGTACTTC
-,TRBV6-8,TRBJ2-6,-,CASSEFKGVVGANVLTF,TGTGCCAGCAGCGAATTCAAGGGAGTCGTCGGGGCCAACGTCCTGACTTTC
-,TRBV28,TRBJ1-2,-,CASSENGGNYGYTF,TGTGCCAGCAGCGAAAATGGGGGGAACTATGGCTACACCTTC
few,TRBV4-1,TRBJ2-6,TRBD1,CASSLGQARSGANVLTF,TGCGCCAGCAGCCTTGGACAGGCTCGCTCTGGGGCCAACGTCCTGACTTTC
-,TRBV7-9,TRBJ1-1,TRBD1,CASGVTGVNTEAFF,TGTGCCAGCGGCGTTACAGGGGTGAACACTGAAGCTTTCTTT
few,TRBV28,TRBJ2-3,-,CASSLGGEDTQYF,TGTGCCAGCAGTTTAGGTGGGGAAGATACGCAGTATTTT
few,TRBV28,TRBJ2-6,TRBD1,CASLQGAGANVLTF,TGTGCCAGCCTACAGGGGGCTGGGGCCAACGTCCTGACTTTC
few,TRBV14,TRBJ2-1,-,CASSQVSEQFF,TGTGCCAGCAGCCAAGTGTCGGAGCAGTTCTTC
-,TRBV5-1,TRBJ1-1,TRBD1,CASSSIPGQEIEAFF,TGCGCCAGCAGCTCCATACCGGGACAGGAAATTGAAGCTTTCTTT
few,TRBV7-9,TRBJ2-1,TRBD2,CASSRRTSGRIYNEQFF,TGTGCCAGCAGCCGGAGGACTAGCGGGAGGATATACAATGAGCAGTTCTTC
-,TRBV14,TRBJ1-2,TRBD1,CASSWDRDYGYTF,TGTGCCAGCAGCTGGGACAGGGACTATGGCTACACCTTC
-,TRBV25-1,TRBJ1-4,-,CASSESSFSTARREKLFF,TGTGCCAGCAGTGAAAGTTCCTTCTCGACAGCCAGGAGGGAAAAACTGTTTTTT
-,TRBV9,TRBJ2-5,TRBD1,CASSKTGGETQYF,TGTGCCAGCAGCAAGACAGGGGGAGAGACCCAGTACTTC
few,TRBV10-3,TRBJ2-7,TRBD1,CAISPGQGPIYEQYF,TGTGCCATCAGTCCCGGACAGGGTCCAATCTACGAGCAGTACTTC
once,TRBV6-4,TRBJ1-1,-,CASSSEGRDTEAFF,TGTGCCAGCAGTTCCGAGGGAAGGGACACTGAAGCTTTCTTT
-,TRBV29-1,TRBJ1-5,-,CSVGGRASNQPQHF,TGCAGCGTTGGGGGCAGGGCTAGCAATCAGCCCCAGCATTTT
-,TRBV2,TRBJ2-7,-,CASSDISASYEQYF,TGTGCCAGCAGTGATATAAGCGCGTCCTACGAGCAGTACTTC
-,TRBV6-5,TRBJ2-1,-,CASAPTGGPYNEQFF,TGTGCCAGCGCACCAACAGGAGGTCCTTACAATGAGCAGTTCTTC
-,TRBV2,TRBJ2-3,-,CASSYGTSSTDTQYF,TGTGCCAGCAGCTACGGGACTTCGAGCACAGATACGCAGTATTTT
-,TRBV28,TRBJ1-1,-,CASSFFHLNTEAFF,TGTGCCAGCAGTTTTTTTCATCTGAACACTGAAGCTTTCTTT
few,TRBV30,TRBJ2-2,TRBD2,CAWRAGGANGELFF,TGTGCCTGGAGGGCGGGGGGCGCGAACGGGGAGCTGTTTTTT
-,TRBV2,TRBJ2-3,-,CASSYTGGGGLSADTQYF,TGTGCCAGCAGTTACACCGGGGGCGGCGGGCTGTCCGCAGATACGCAGTATTTT
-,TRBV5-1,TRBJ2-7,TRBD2,CASSLAGTSASYEQYF,TGCGCCAGCAGCTTGGCCGGGACTAGCGCCTCCTACGAGCAGTACTTC
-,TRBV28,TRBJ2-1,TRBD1,CASLNEGAGSYNEQFF,TGTGCCAGCCTGAACGAGGGGGCCGGCTCCTACAATGAGCAGTTCTTC
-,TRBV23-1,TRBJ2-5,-,CASSQYPSGGRETQYF,TGCGCCAGCAGTCAATACCCCAGCGGAGGTCGAGAGACCCAGTACTTC
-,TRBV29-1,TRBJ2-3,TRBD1,CSVEELARQGAQYF,TGCAGCGTTGAAGAGTTAGCAAGACAGGGGGCGCAGTATTTT
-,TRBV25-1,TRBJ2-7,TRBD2,CASRLAGGNYEQYF,TGTGCCAGCCGACTAGCGGGAGGGAACTACGAGCAGTACTTC
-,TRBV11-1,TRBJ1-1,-,CASTSGVEAFF,TGTGCCAGCACCTCAGGTGTGGAAGCTTTCTTT